The rows below give T cell receptor beta chains drawn from one sample of a study of cytomegalovirus exposure and HLA in healthy donors. The table came from immunoSEQ multiplex PCR; TCRdb's copy has only in-frame clones and leaves some out. Of about 97,000 clones detected, about four fifths appear once; the ten largest clones hold 4.5% to 5.5%. Sequenced material: PBMCs. The receptors were gathered from a man aged 35 to 55 in good health and CMV-seropositive. CDR3s include the opening cysteine and the closing phenylalanine or tryptophan. D genes are given only for firm matches. The size entry is marked missing in some rows and otherwise reads once, few, many or a size class.

D gene: TRBD1; J gene: TRBJ1-2; clone size: NA; V gene: TRBV5-5; CDR3 DNA: TGTGCCAGCAGCTTGGGGGGACAGATCTATGGCTACACCTTC; CDR3 protein: CASSLGGQIYGYTF
D gene: NA; J gene: TRBJ2-6; clone size: NA; V gene: TRBV5-1; CDR3 DNA: TGCGCCAGCAGCTCAGCCAACGTCCTGACTTTC; CDR3 protein: CASSSANVLTF
D gene: NA; J gene: TRBJ2-7; clone size: NA; V gene: TRBV10-3; CDR3 DNA: TGTGCCATCAGTGGCGGGCACCTAGGGACCTACGAGCAGTACTTC; CDR3 protein: CAISGGHLGTYEQYF
D gene: TRBD1; J gene: TRBJ1-6; clone size: NA; V gene: TRBV15; CDR3 DNA: TGTGCCACCAGCAGAGATGGCACAGGGGATTCACCCCTCCACTTT; CDR3 protein: CATSRDGTGDSPLHF
D gene: NA; J gene: TRBJ2-6; clone size: NA; V gene: TRBV4-1; CDR3 DNA: TGCGCCAGCAGCCGCCTGGAGGGCTCTGGGGCCAACGTCCTGACTTTC; CDR3 protein: CASSRLEGSGANVLTF
D gene: NA; J gene: TRBJ1-3; clone size: few; V gene: TRBV6-1; CDR3 DNA: TGTGCCAGCAGTGAACGGCGGGCTGCCTCTGGAAACACCATATATTTT; CDR3 protein: CASSERRAASGNTIYF
D gene: NA; J gene: TRBJ2-1; clone size: NA; V gene: TRBV27; CDR3 DNA: TGTGCCAGCAGTTCCCTCAACCGGGACTCAAGGAGCTCCTACAATGAGCAGTTCTTC; CDR3 protein: CASSSLNRDSRSSYNEQFF
D gene: TRBD1; J gene: TRBJ1-2; clone size: NA; V gene: TRBV5-1; CDR3 DNA: TGCGCCAGCAGCCTTGGACAGGGGGTGGATGGCTACACCTTC; CDR3 protein: CASSLGQGVDGYTF
D gene: NA; J gene: TRBJ1-1; clone size: once; V gene: TRBV30; CDR3 DNA: TGTGCCTGGAAGGGGGGGCGACCTAACCCGAACACTGAAGCTTTCTTT; CDR3 protein: CAWKGGRPNPNTEAFF
D gene: TRBD1; J gene: TRBJ1-6; clone size: NA; V gene: TRBV6-5; CDR3 DNA: TGTGCCAGCAGAGGGACAGGGGGGAATTCACCCCTCCACTTT; CDR3 protein: CASRGTGGNSPLHF
D gene: TRBD1; J gene: TRBJ1-1; clone size: NA; V gene: TRBV5-1; CDR3 DNA: TGCGCCAGCAGCTTGAATTTTCCAGGGGGGAACACTGAAGCTTTCTTT; CDR3 protein: CASSLNFPGGNTEAFF
D gene: NA; J gene: TRBJ1-2; clone size: few; V gene: TRBV7-9; CDR3 DNA: TGTGCCAGCAGCTCGAGGACAGTTCATGGCTACACCTTC; CDR3 protein: CASSSRTVHGYTF
D gene: NA; J gene: TRBJ2-5; clone size: NA; V gene: TRBV6-1; CDR3 DNA: TGTGCCAGCAGTCGGGAGTTACAAGAGACCCAGTACTTC; CDR3 protein: CASSRELQETQYF
D gene: NA; J gene: TRBJ2-5; clone size: once; V gene: TRBV7-3; CDR3 DNA: TGTGCCAGCAGCCCTGGGTATGGGCAGCAAGAGACCCAGTACTTC; CDR3 protein: CASSPGYGQQETQYF
D gene: NA; J gene: TRBJ2-7; clone size: NA; V gene: TRBV7-9; CDR3 DNA: TGTTCCAGCAGCCCCCCGCGTGAGTCAGGGGCCTACGAGCAGTACTTC; CDR3 protein: CSSSPPRESGAYEQYF
D gene: TRBD1; J gene: TRBJ1-2; clone size: NA; V gene: TRBV28; CDR3 DNA: TGTGCCAGCAATTTATATCCAGGGGGCACCGAAGGCTACACCTTC; CDR3 protein: CASNLYPGGTEGYTF
D gene: NA; J gene: TRBJ2-7; clone size: NA; V gene: TRBV6-1; CDR3 DNA: TGTGCCAGCAGTGCCCTGAGGGGGTCGGACGAGCAGTACTTC; CDR3 protein: CASSALRGSDEQYF
D gene: TRBD2; J gene: TRBJ2-1; clone size: NA; V gene: TRBV5-1; CDR3 DNA: TGCGCCAGCAGCTTCCGGACTAGTCACGATGAGCAGTTCTTC; CDR3 protein: CASSFRTSHDEQFF
D gene: NA; J gene: TRBJ1-2; clone size: NA; V gene: TRBV29-1; CDR3 DNA: TGCAGCGCCCCGGCGCCGGGGGATGCTGGCTACACCTTC; CDR3 protein: CSAPAPGDAGYTF
D gene: TRBD1; J gene: TRBJ2-1; clone size: NA; V gene: TRBV9; CDR3 DNA: TGTGCCAGCAGCGTAGGAGTCGGGGACAGGGGCGCCGGATTCTACAATGAGCAGTTCTTC; CDR3 protein: CASSVGVGDRGAGFYNEQFF
D gene: NA; J gene: TRBJ1-1; clone size: NA; V gene: TRBV14; CDR3 DNA: TGTGCCAGCAGCCAAGGAGTGAGGCGGGGAAAAACTTTCTTT; CDR3 protein: CASSQGVRRGKTFF
D gene: TRBD1; J gene: TRBJ1-1; clone size: NA; V gene: TRBV6-4; CDR3 DNA: TGTGCCAGCAGGGGACAGGGAATGACTGAAGCTTTCTTT; CDR3 protein: CASRGQGMTEAFF
D gene: TRBD1; J gene: TRBJ2-7; clone size: NA; V gene: TRBV6-6; CDR3 DNA: TGTGCCAGCAGTTCACCCGGACAGGGTACCTACGAGCAGTACTTC; CDR3 protein: CASSSPGQGTYEQYF
D gene: NA; J gene: TRBJ2-1; clone size: NA; V gene: TRBV7-8; CDR3 DNA: TGTGCCAGCAGCCCGACCGGGACTCTCTCCTACAATGAGCAGTTCTTC; CDR3 protein: CASSPTGTLSYNEQFF
D gene: NA; J gene: TRBJ2-7; clone size: few; V gene: TRBV5-1; CDR3 DNA: TGCGCCAGCAGCTCTAGACAGGGAGGAGTCGAGCAGTACTTC; CDR3 protein: CASSSRQGGVEQYF
D gene: NA; J gene: TRBJ2-7; clone size: NA; V gene: TRBV18; CDR3 DNA: TGTGCCAGCTCACCCTGGAGCACCACGGACGAGCAGTACTTC; CDR3 protein: CASSPWSTTDEQYF
D gene: TRBD1; J gene: TRBJ1-2; clone size: NA; V gene: TRBV9; CDR3 DNA: TGTGCCAGCAGCTTTTCCGGGACAGACAACTTCGGGTATGGCTACACCTTC; CDR3 protein: CASSFSGTDNFGYGYTF
D gene: NA; J gene: TRBJ1-1; clone size: once; V gene: TRBV27; CDR3 DNA: TGTGCCAGCAGTGGACAGACCTTCACTGAAGCTTTCTTT; CDR3 protein: CASSGQTFTEAFF
D gene: NA; J gene: TRBJ2-4; clone size: NA; V gene: TRBV2; CDR3 DNA: TGTGCCAGCAGTCCGACAGGTTCAGCCAAAAACATTCAGTACTTC; CDR3 protein: CASSPTGSAKNIQYF
D gene: NA; J gene: TRBJ1-5; clone size: NA; V gene: TRBV28; CDR3 DNA: TGTGCCAGCATGGGAGGGACGAGCAATCAGCCCCAGCATTTT; CDR3 protein: CASMGGTSNQPQHF
D gene: NA; J gene: TRBJ1-2; clone size: NA; V gene: TRBV9; CDR3 DNA: TGTGCCAGCAGCGTAGAAATCAGGAACCCTAACTATGGCTACACCTTC; CDR3 protein: CASSVEIRNPNYGYTF
D gene: NA; J gene: TRBJ1-1; clone size: NA; V gene: TRBV9; CDR3 DNA: TGTGCCAGCAGCGTAGGGTCCAGGTTGAACACTGAAGCTTTCTTT; CDR3 protein: CASSVGSRLNTEAFF
D gene: TRBD1; J gene: TRBJ1-2; clone size: NA; V gene: TRBV6-4; CDR3 DNA: TGTGCCAGCAGGAAGACAGGGCACTATGGCTACACCTTC; CDR3 protein: CASRKTGHYGYTF
D gene: NA; J gene: TRBJ2-5; clone size: NA; V gene: TRBV4-1; CDR3 DNA: TGCGCCAGCAGCCAAGATAGGCAGGCAGAGACCCAGTACTTC; CDR3 protein: CASSQDRQAETQYF
D gene: TRBD2; J gene: TRBJ2-1; clone size: NA; V gene: TRBV19; CDR3 DNA: TGTGCCAGTAGTGCCTACCTAGCGGACTCCTACAATGAGCAGTTCTTC; CDR3 protein: CASSAYLADSYNEQFF
D gene: TRBD2; J gene: TRBJ2-3; clone size: few; V gene: TRBV9; CDR3 DNA: TGTGCCAGCAGCGCGGAGCGGGGGGGCCGGAATACGCAGTATTTT; CDR3 protein: CASSAERGGRNTQYF
D gene: NA; J gene: TRBJ1-5; clone size: few; V gene: TRBV6-1; CDR3 DNA: TGTGCCAGCAGTGCCCGCCTGACAGCTAGCAATCAGCCCCAGCATTTT; CDR3 protein: CASSARLTASNQPQHF
D gene: NA; J gene: TRBJ1-2; clone size: NA; V gene: TRBV11-2; CDR3 DNA: TGTGCCAGCAGGGACTACAGTCAGAATGGCTACACCTTC; CDR3 protein: CASRDYSQNGYTF
D gene: NA; J gene: TRBJ1-4; clone size: once; V gene: TRBV7-2; CDR3 DNA: TGTGCCAGCAACTCCGGGAGCTTGAATGAAAAACTGTTTTTT; CDR3 protein: CASNSGSLNEKLFF
D gene: NA; J gene: TRBJ2-5; clone size: NA; V gene: TRBV5-4; CDR3 DNA: TGTGCCAGCAGCTTGGTGGGCTCGGAGACCCAGTACTTC; CDR3 protein: CASSLVGSETQYF
D gene: TRBD1; J gene: TRBJ2-7; clone size: NA; V gene: TRBV6-5; CDR3 DNA: TGTGCCAGCAGAGGAAGGGGACAGGGCAACGAGCAGTACTTC; CDR3 protein: CASRGRGQGNEQYF
D gene: TRBD2; J gene: TRBJ2-1; clone size: NA; V gene: TRBV27; CDR3 DNA: TGTGCCAGCAGTTTATCTGCCGGGACTAGCCCCTACAATGAGCAGTTCTTC; CDR3 protein: CASSLSAGTSPYNEQFF
D gene: TRBD2; J gene: TRBJ2-5; clone size: NA; V gene: TRBV27; CDR3 DNA: TGTGCCAGCAGTTCACTAGGGGAGGGGGAGACCCAGTACTTC; CDR3 protein: CASSSLGEGETQYF
D gene: NA; J gene: TRBJ2-7; clone size: once; V gene: TRBV13; CDR3 DNA: TGTGCCAGCAGGTTTCGAGGGGGTCAGGACGAGCAGTACTTC; CDR3 protein: CASRFRGGQDEQYF
D gene: TRBD1; J gene: TRBJ2-3; clone size: NA; V gene: TRBV11-3; CDR3 DNA: TGTGCCAGCAGCCAGGGGGACAGGGCCTCAGATACGCAGTATTTT; CDR3 protein: CASSQGDRASDTQYF